These 6 T cell receptor beta chains originate from one sample sequenced in a study of post-analysis software for immune sequencing data (dated by TCRdb to 2014 to 2015). Points the paper makes about the study in general: Significantly higher frequencies in patients than in controls were found for several TRBV segments, including TRBV5-6, TRBV5-1 and TRBV20-1.

Libraries came from PCR. Data came from an Illumina HiSeq 2500. To reduce PCR and sequencing biases, unique molecular identifiers were built into the TCR beta cDNA libraries. TCRdb reworked the public reads: Q25 trimming with fastp, MiXCR clone assembly, productive beta chains retained. Records with the same CDR3 protein are collapsed into one entry carrying the most frequent genes and DNA. Counted in this sample were about 540,000 distinct CDR3 sequences; approximately 31% of them appeared once. 5% to 6% of the sample is taken by the ten largest. These receptors' targets are unknown. Sequenced sample: blood. These receptor sequences come from a girl aged 2-17 years with multiple sclerosis.

The V call is TRBV20-1, the J call TRBJ2-5; TRBD1 is a possible D gene (6 bases). V shed 5 bases and J shed 5 bases, with 24 bases lying between them. CDR3 length: 16 residues. CDR1 is DFQATT, CDR2 SNEGSKA, per germline (reference sequence). The CDR3 bases are TGCAGTGCTGCCAGCTGGTGGGGTAGAAGGGGGGAGACCCAGTACTTC. It is translated as CSAASWWGRRGETQYF.

The rearrangement uses TRBV9 and TRBJ2-7, with D unclear. CDR1 is SGDLS, CDR2 YYNGEE, per germline. This CDR3 has 14 amino acids. Trimming left V 5 bases short and J 2 bases short, with 14 bases between. DNA for the CDR3: TGTGCCAGCAGTCTTTGGGGTCGACCCTACGAGCAGTACTTC. This translates into CASSLWGRPYEQYF.

Comments on this clonotype: This could be a read error, since a much larger clone is one nucleotide away. The rearrangement joins TRBV6-5 to TRBJ1-2; tentatively, D is TRBD1 (6 bases). The CDR3 extends over 13 amino acids. CDR1 MNHEY and CDR2 SVGAGI come from the germline V gene. V was clipped by 6 bases and J by 1 base, with 9 bases between them. CDR3 sequence reads: CASSRGHNYGYTF. DNA for the CDR3: TGTGCCAGCAGCCGGGGACATAACTATGGCTACACCTTC.

The chain combines TRBV6-6 with TRBJ2-7, with a tentative D call TRBD1 (5 bases). The CDR3 covers 15 residues. The V gene lost 7 bases and the J gene lost 1 base, with 17 bases spanning the gap. CDR1 MNHNY and CDR2 SVGAGI come from the germline V gene (reference sequence). The CDR3 coding sequence is TGTGCCAGCACCGAAACCCACACAGGTTCCTACGAGCAGTACTTC. It is translated as CASTETHTGSYEQYF.

This clonotype was picked up a small number of times. This sequence joins TRBV7-9 and TRBJ2-5, with 7 positions matching TRBD2. CDR1 is SEHNR, CDR2 FQNEAQ, per germline (reference sequence). This CDR3 region has 16 residues. The J segment lost 0 bases and the V segment lost 4 bases, leaving 8 bases of the junction unmatched. The CDR3 DNA reads as TGTGCCAGCAGCTCACCGGGACTACTTTACCAAGAGACCCAGTACTTC. The encoded protein is CASSSPGLLYQETQYF.

The sample holds a few counts of this clonotype. V gene TRBV20-1 combines with J gene TRBJ1-1; D ambiguous. The CDR3 runs 10 residues. Looked up from germline, CDR1 is DFQATT and CDR2 is SNEGSKA (reference sequence). CDR3 DNA: TGCAGGCGGGCGAAAACTGAAGCTTTCTTT. It encodes CRRAKTEAFF.